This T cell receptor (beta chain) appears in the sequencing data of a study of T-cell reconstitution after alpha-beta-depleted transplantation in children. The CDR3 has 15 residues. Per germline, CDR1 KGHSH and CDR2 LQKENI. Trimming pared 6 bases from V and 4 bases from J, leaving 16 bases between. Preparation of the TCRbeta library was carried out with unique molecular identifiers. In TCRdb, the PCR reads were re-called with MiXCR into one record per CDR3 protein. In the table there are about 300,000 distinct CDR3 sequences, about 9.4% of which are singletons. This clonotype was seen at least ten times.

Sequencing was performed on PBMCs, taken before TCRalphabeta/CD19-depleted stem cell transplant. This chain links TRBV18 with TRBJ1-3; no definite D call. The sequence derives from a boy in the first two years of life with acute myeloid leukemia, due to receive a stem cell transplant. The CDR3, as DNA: TGTGCCAGCTCGCCCCTTGAAGTGACCGGAAACACCATATATTTT. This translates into CASSPLEVTGNTIYF.